One sample yielded the 18 T cell receptor beta chains listed below, sequenced in a study of blood T cells in healthy people across ages. Sample-barcoded 5' priming and a J-beta primer mix drove a second PCR of roughly 6 to 12 cycles. TCRdb processed the 5' RACE reads anew with MiXCR; each CDR3 protein has one entry. The sample lists approximately 800,000 distinct CDR3 sequences, about 26% occurring once. These data also formed part of another study, on T cells of mothers and their children.

Source material: blood. These receptors originate from a boy aged 10-17 years in good health.

This clonotype was recorded a few times. The V call is TRBV2, the J call TRBJ2-1; TRBD2 matches 10 bases. This CDR3 comprises 13 residues. Looked up from germline, CDR1 is SNHLY and CDR2 is FYNNEI. The trim removed 11 bases at V and 3 bases at J, leaving 4 bases unmatched. For the CDR3, the DNA is TGTGCCTCCGGACTAGCGGTCTACAATGAGCAGTTCTTC. Encoded protein: CASGLAVYNEQFF.

This clonotype is a singleton in its sample. The chain employs TRBV6-6 and TRBJ2-2; 9 nucleotides agree with TRBD2. CDR3 length: 16 amino acids. The germline CDR1 and CDR2 sequences are MNHNY and SVGAGI (reference sequence). V shed 10 bases and J 0 bases; nucleotides not matched to a gene: 9. The CDR3 sequence is CATGRAGGANTGELFF. CDR3 DNA: TGTGCCACTGGTAGAGCGGGGGGAGCGAACACCGGGGAGCTGTTTTTT.

This chain connects TRBV20-1 to TRBJ2-1; 9 bases align to TRBD2. Germline CDR1 and CDR2: DFQATT and SNEGSKA (reference sequence). Trimming at V came to 6 bases and at J to 7 bases, leaving 10 bases not matched to a gene. The CDR3 loop spans 14 amino acids. The CDR3 protein is CSAPLAGSDNEQFF. CDR3 DNA sequence: TGCAGTGCACCGCTAGCGGGAAGTGATAATGAGCAGTTCTTC.

This clonotype was picked up a small number of times. This chain uses TRBV28 with TRBJ1-2; D perhaps matches TRBD1 (6 bases). CDR1 and CDR2 (germline): MDHEN, SYDVKM. Trimming stripped 3 bases from V and 1 base from J, with 9 bases between. The CDR3 extends over 14 amino acids. The chain's CDR3 is CASSFWTVNYGYTF. For the CDR3, the DNA is TGTGCCAGCAGTTTTTGGACAGTTAACTATGGCTACACCTTC.

This sequence joins TRBV2 and TRBJ2-7; TRBD1 aligns across 8 bases. The CDR3 spans 15 residues. CDR1 and CDR2 from the germline V gene are SNHLY and FYNNEI. V gave up 4 bases and J gave up 2 bases; unmatched junction bases: 7. In nucleotides, the CDR3 is TGTGCCAGCAGTGCCCGGGACAGGCTTCCCTACGAGCAGTACTTC. The encoded protein is CASSARDRLPYEQYF.

This clonotype was counted between two and nine times. The gene calls are TRBV20-1 and TRBJ2-7, with D possibly being TRBD2 (6 bases). Germline loops: CDR1 DFQATT, CDR2 SNEGSKA (reference sequence). Trimming left V 5 bases short and J 2 bases short, with 22 bases between. This CDR3 contains 16 residues. DNA of the CDR3: TGCAGTGCTGCTAGCGTGGAGGGGTTGAAGACCTACGAGCAGTACTTC. Protein: CSAASVEGLKTYEQYF.

This clonotype was recorded at least ten times. The chain joins TRBV6-5 to TRBJ2-7; D uncertain. Germline CDR1 reads MNHEY; CDR2 reads SVGAGI. The CDR3 totals 14 residues. Between the trimmed V and J ends, which lost 2 bases and 1 base, there was a span of 9 bases. CDR3 protein: CASSYNGASYEQYF. The CDR3 coding sequence is TGTGCCAGCAGTTACAACGGCGCTTCCTACGAGCAGTACTTC.

V gene TRBV29-1 combines with J gene TRBJ1-2, with D hard to call. CDR1 SQVTM and CDR2 ANQGSEA come from the germline V gene. The CDR3 runs to 14 residues. The germline V and J ends were trimmed by 5 bases and 4 bases, with 17 bases remaining between them. The CDR3 DNA sequence: TGCAGCGTTTCTCCGGCGACCGAGGGCTATGGCTACACCTTC. Protein product: CSVSPATEGYGYTF.

The CDR3 nucleotides are TGTGCCAGCAGTCTACGGACCGAGCGAGATACGCAGTATTTT. Its protein product is CASSLRTERDTQYF. V usage is TRBV6-5 and J usage is TRBJ2-3, with D uncertain. CDR1 and CDR2 from the germline V gene are MNHEY and SVGAGI. The CDR3 sequence is 14 residues long. V dropped 5 bases and J dropped 5 bases, with 14 bases sitting between them.

This chain links TRBV2 with TRBJ2-6; 8 bases line up with TRBD1. V lost 6 bases to trimming and J lost 2 bases; unmatched junction nucleotides: 6. There are 16 residues in the CDR3. From germline, CDR1 is SNHLY and CDR2 FYNNEI. The CDR3 here is CASRGARGPGANVLTF. In DNA, the CDR3 is TGTGCCAGCAGGGGGGCCAGGGGGCCTGGGGCCAACGTCCTGACTTTC.

The chain has TRBV10-3 and TRBJ2-5, with TRBD1 as a possible D gene (6 bases). CDR3 length: 13 residues. Germline V lookup: CDR1 ENHRY, CDR2 SYGVKD. Trimming took off 5 bases at V and 2 bases at J, with 9 bases between the two ends. The chain's CDR3 is CAISQGRQETQYF. CDR3 sequence (DNA): TGTGCCATCAGTCAGGGGCGTCAAGAGACCCAGTACTTC.

This clonotype was observed a handful of times. This chain links TRBV12-3 or TRBV12-4 with TRBJ1-1; a weak D match, TRBD1 (6 bases). Trimming pared 10 bases from V and 3 bases from J, leaving 12 bases between. This CDR3 contains 12 residues. CDR3 nucleotides: TGTGCCACGGGGGGCCGGGACACTGAAGCTTTCTTT. This codes for CATGGRDTEAFF.

In its sample, this clonotype was seen many times. J is TRBJ2-1 and V is TRBV12-5; the D gene could be TRBD1 or TRBD2 (7 bases each). Trimming shortened V by 5 bases and J by 8 bases, and 10 bases separated the two germline ends. The CDR3 spans 12 residues. Germline V gene data show CDR1 as LGHNT and CDR2 as FRNRAP. CDR3 DNA: TGTGCTAGTGGTCCAGGGGGGGATGAGCAGTTCTTC. Translation: CASGPGGDEQFF.

The chain couples TRBV28 to TRBJ2-3; TRBD2 aligns across 11 bases. CDR3 length: 20 residues. Losses at the gene ends were 3 bases for V and 0 bases for J; bases not matched to a gene: 14. CDR1 and CDR2 (germline): MDHEN, SYDVKM. CDR3 sequence: CASSFQWLSGGAWSTDTQYF. The CDR3 nucleotides are TGTGCCAGCAGTTTTCAATGGCTTAGCGGGGGGGCCTGGAGCACAGATACGCAGTATTTT. Full variable domain (outside the CDR3, taken from reference TRBV28 and TRBJ2-3): DVKVTQSSRYLVKRTGEKVFLECVQDMDHENMFWYRQDPGLGLRLIYFSYDVKMKEKGDIPEGYSVSREKKERFSLILESASTNQTSMYLCASSFQWLSGGAWSTDTQYFGPGTRLTVL.

Only a few counts were recorded for this clonotype. This chain links TRBV7-8 with TRBJ1-3, with 7 bases lining up with TRBD1. The junction had 8 bases not matched to a gene; V was cut back by 3 bases and J by 9 bases. CDR3 size: 14 residues. Germline V lookup: CDR1 SGHVS, CDR2 FQNEAQ. CDR3 loop: CASSFLQGEGTIYF. DNA of the CDR3: TGTGCCAGCAGCTTCTTGCAGGGGGAGGGCACCATATATTTT. The whole variable domain, remainder taken from reference TRBV7-8 and TRBJ1-3, is GAGVSQSPRYKVAKRGQDVALRCDPISGHVSLFWYQQALGQGPEFLTYFQNEAQLDKSGLPSDRFFAERPEGSVSTLKIQRTQQEDSAVYLCASSFLQGEGTIYFGEGSWLTVV.

The sample holds a few counts of this clonotype. V and J are TRBV29-1 and TRBJ2-3, with 13 nucleotides matching TRBD2. V gave up 5 bases and J gave up 5 bases; unmatched junction bases: 7. Germline V gene lookup returns CDR1 SQVTM and CDR2 ANQGSEA. The CDR3 length is 15 residues. CDR3 in amino acids: CSVKTSGGPGDTQYF. In nucleotides, the CDR3 is TGCAGCGTTAAGACTAGCGGGGGGCCAGGAGATACGCAGTATTTT.

The CDR3 DNA sequence: TGCGCCAGCAGCACCCGGACAGTGGACGGGCCGCAGTACTTC. Translating gives CASSTRTVDGPQYF. The rearrangement uses TRBV5-1 and TRBJ2-5, with D possibly being TRBD1 (6 bases). Germline V lookup: CDR1 SGHRS, CDR2 YFSETQ. Between the trimmed V and J ends, which lost 4 bases and 11 bases, there was a span of 21 bases. CDR3 length: 14 amino acids.

This clonotype appeared a few times. The chain recombines TRBV24-1 with TRBJ2-1, with 7 bases identical to TRBD1. The CDR3 consists of 16 residues. Trimming at V came to 7 bases and at J to 2 bases, leaving 10 bases not matched to a gene. CDR1 is KGHDR and CDR2 is SFDVKD in the germline V gene. For the CDR3, the DNA is TGTGCCACCAGCCCGACAGGGAATCCCGCCTACAATGAGCAGTTCTTC. Protein sequence: CATSPTGNPAYNEQFF.